The 22 T cell receptor beta chains presented below share a single source sample, sequenced in a study of technical replicates of blood from a handful of donors. Data came from immunoSEQ multiplex PCR; TCRdb stores just in-frame clones and leaves some out. The sample has about 67,000 clones; approximately 97% are singletons. Sequencing was performed on T cells isolated from PBMCs. These receptors originate from a human donor in good health.

This clone was seen just once. The J gene is TRBJ2-7, the V gene TRBV30, with 9 positions matching TRBD2. The CDR3 runs to 15 residues. After removal of 2 bases from V and 2 bases from J, the junction contained 7 bases not matched to a gene. The germline V gene encodes CDR1 GTSNPN and CDR2 SVGIG (reference sequence). CDR3 amino acids: CAWSLVSSGTYEQYF. The CDR3 bases are TGTGCCTGGAGTTTGGTGTCTAGCGGGACCTACGAGCAGTACTTC.

The V gene is TRBV27, the J gene TRBJ1-2; 7 nucleotides align to TRBD1. V lost 8 bases, J lost 5 bases, and 8 bases stayed unmatched. CDR3 length: 13 residues. Germline V gives CDR1 MNHEY, CDR2 SMNVEV (reference sequence). The CDR3 reads CASRGTEKYGYTF. The CDR3 nucleotides are TGTGCCAGCCGGGGGACAGAAAAATATGGCTACACCTTC.

The J gene is TRBJ2-7, the V gene TRBV4-1, with 9 bases matching TRBD1. The V gene's germline CDR1 is MGHRA and CDR2 YSYEKL. V lost 5 bases to trimming and J lost 5 bases; unmatched junction nucleotides: 7. CDR3 size: 14 residues. CDR3 bases: TGCGCCAGCAGCTCCGGGACAGGGTGGGACGAGCAGTACTTC. Protein sequence: CASSSGTGWDEQYF.

The rearrangement uses TRBV15 and TRBJ1-2; TRBD1 aligns across 8 bases. Trimming took 0 bases from V and 8 from J; bases not matched to a gene: 14. CDR1 and CDR2 from the germline V gene are LNHNV and YYDKDF (reference sequence). The CDR3 has 17 amino acids. The CDR3 sequence: CATSRDLDPQGAGGYTF. CDR3 nucleotides: TGTGCCACCAGCAGAGATCTTGATCCCCAGGGGGCAGGCGGCTACACCTTC. The whole variable domain, remainder taken from reference TRBV15 and TRBJ1-2, is DAMVIQNPRYQVTQFGKPVTLSCSQTLNHNVMYWYQQKSSQAPKLLFHYYDKDFNNEADTPDNFQSRRPNTSFCFLDIRSPGLGDTAMYLCATSRDLDPQGAGGYTFGSGTRLTVV.

V gene TRBV28 combines with J gene TRBJ1-1; maybe TRBD1 (5 bases). The V gene lost 5 bases and the J gene lost 1 base, with 11 bases spanning the gap. CDR1 is MDHEN and CDR2 is SYDVKM in the germline V gene. The CDR3 runs to 14 residues. The CDR3 sequence is CASSHRRENTEAFF. CDR3 coding DNA: TGTGCCAGCAGTCATCGCAGGGAGAACACTGAAGCTTTCTTT. Full variable domain (rest looked up from reference TRBV28 and TRBJ1-1): DVKVTQSSRYLVKRTGEKVFLECVQDMDHENMFWYRQDPGLGLRLIYFSYDVKMKEKGDIPEGYSVSREKKERFSLILESASTNQTSMYLCASSHRRENTEAFFGQGTRLTVV.

This chain uses TRBV29-1 with TRBJ2-2, with 9 bases lining up with TRBD1. The V and J ends lost 6 bases and 2 bases, in that order; junction bases with no gene match: 4. The CDR3 contains 14 residues. Germline values: CDR1 SQVTM, CDR2 ANQGSEA. The CDR3 coding sequence is TGCAGCGTGGACAGGGGTGGCAACACCGGGGAGCTGTTTTTT. Translating gives CSVDRGGNTGELFF.

The chain couples TRBV27 to TRBJ1-2, with D perhaps TRBD1 (6 bases). Between the trimmed V and J ends, which lost 5 bases and 6 bases, there was a span of 13 bases. CDR3 length: 13 amino acids. Germline CDR1 MNHEY, CDR2 SMNVEV (reference sequence). CDR3: CASSPQGSDGYTF. The DNA for the CDR3 is TGTGCCAGCAGTCCCCAGGGGAGTGATGGCTACACCTTC.

The rearrangement uses TRBV10-3 and TRBJ2-7; weak D call: TRBD2 (5 bases). The CDR3 sequence is 16 residues long. The V gene's germline CDR1 is ENHRY and CDR2 SYGVKD. Trimming pared 0 bases from V and 5 bases from J, leaving 17 bases between. Written as DNA, the CDR3 is TGTGCCATCAGTGAGTCGAGTCTAGCCAATCTGAACGAGCAGTACTTC. It yields the protein CAISESSLANLNEQYF.

The chain carries TRBV30 and TRBJ2-1, with TRBD2 identical over 8 bases. Germline V gene sequence: CDR1 GTSNPN, CDR2 SVGIG (reference sequence). The CDR3 spans 15 residues. With V trimmed by 0 bases and J by 2 bases, 3 bases remained unmatched. CDR3 in amino acids: CAWSVQLAAYNEQFF. Here the CDR3 DNA reads TGTGCCTGGAGTGTACAACTAGCGGCCTACAATGAGCAGTTCTTC.

The rearrangement uses TRBV15 and TRBJ1-4, with no clear D. Germline-derived CDR1 and CDR2 are LNHNV and YYDKDF (reference sequence). The CDR3 covers 14 residues. With 0 bases removed from V and 7 bases from J, the gap between germline ends came to 9 bases. In DNA form, the CDR3 reads TGTGCCACCAGCAGAGACGAGGGCGGTGAAAAACTGTTTTTT. Its protein is CATSRDEGGEKLFF. Drawing the rest from reference TRBV15 and TRBJ1-4, the complete variable domain is DAMVIQNPRYQVTQFGKPVTLSCSQTLNHNVMYWYQQKSSQAPKLLFHYYDKDFNNEADTPDNFQSRRPNTSFCFLDIRSPGLGDTAMYLCATSRDEGGEKLFFGSGTQLSVL.

This rearrangement joins TRBV4-2 to TRBJ2-5, with TRBD2 matching over 14 bases. V lost 1 base and J lost 4; bases outside the gene matches: 2. This CDR3 comprises 16 residues. Germline CDR1 is LGHNA and CDR2 is YNFKEQ. The CDR3 DNA follows: TGTGCCAGCAGCCAAGCGACTAGCGGGAGGGCAGAGACCCAGTACTTC. It is translated as CASSQATSGRAETQYF.

The gene calls are TRBV7-2 and TRBJ2-2; 7 bases are shared with TRBD2. The CDR3 sequence is 17 residues long. V lost 5 bases and J lost 2; bases outside the gene matches: 11. CDR1 is SGHTA and CDR2 is FQGNSA in the germline V gene. The CDR3, as DNA: TGTGCCAGCAGCCCCTACGGGCTAGCGGATAACACCGGGGAGCTGTTTTTT. Amino acid sequence: CASSPYGLADNTGELFF.

The chain uses TRBV6-6 and TRBJ2-3; 12 bases are a match to TRBD2. V was clipped by 4 bases and J by 6 bases; unmatched bases: 2. The CDR3 is 14 residues long. CDR1 and CDR2 from the germline V gene are MNHNY and SVGAGI (reference sequence). In nucleotides, the CDR3 is TGTGCCAGCAGTTTAACTAGCGGGGGGGATACGCAGTATTTT. Amino acid sequence: CASSLTSGGDTQYF.

Concerning this clone itself: Other DNA sequences within the sample encode an identical CDR3. The chain recombines TRBV6-5 with TRBJ1-1, with D perhaps TRBD1 (5 bases). The CDR3 runs to 14 residues. V was clipped by 0 bases and J by 0 bases, with 5 bases between them. Germline CDR1 and CDR2: MNHEY and SVGAGI. CDR3 region: CASSYSGVNTEAFF. CDR3 DNA: TGTGCCAGCAGTTACTCAGGGGTGAACACTGAAGCTTTCTTT.

The chain uses TRBV5-1 and TRBJ1-2; no clear D. Germline CDR1 reads SGHRS; CDR2 reads YFSETQ. This CDR3 has 16 amino acids. Deletions cut 1 base from V and 1 base from J, with 14 bases between. CDR3 DNA sequence: TGCGCCAGCAGCTTGAGGTTCGGAGGATTTAACTATGGCTACACCTTC. This codes for CASSLRFGGFNYGYTF.

This clone was seen only once. The chain joins TRBV7-8 to TRBJ1-2, with D maybe TRBD1 (5 bases). Germline V gives CDR1 SGHVS, CDR2 FQNEAQ. V was trimmed by 5 bases and J by 2 bases, leaving 12 bases between them. CDR3 length: 14 residues. CDR3 residues: CASSGGDGNYGYTF. CDR3 DNA: TGTGCCAGCAGCGGGGGGGACGGGAACTATGGCTACACCTTC.

The rearrangement uses TRBV6-5 and TRBJ2-1, with D possibly being TRBD1 (5 bases). The V end lost 7 bases, the J end lost 8 bases, and 15 bases lay between the germline ends. Germline-derived CDR1 and CDR2 are MNHEY and SVGAGI. This CDR3 is 13 amino acids long. CDR3 loop: CASTEDMTHEQFF. The DNA of the CDR3 is TGTGCCAGCACCGAGGACATGACTCATGAGCAGTTCTTC.

The chain combines TRBV2 with TRBJ2-7; 9 bases line up with TRBD2. V lost 5 bases and J lost 0; bases outside the gene matches: 5. Germline assignment: CDR1 SNHLY and CDR2 FYNNEI. The CDR3 is made up of 15 amino acids. The CDR3 nucleotides are TGTGCCAGCAGTAAGACTAGCGGACTCTCCTACGAGCAGTACTTC. This codes for CASSKTSGLSYEQYF.

This chain links TRBV7-2 with TRBJ1-2; D not resolved. CDR1 and CDR2 (germline): SGHTA, FQGNSA. V was clipped by 5 bases and J by 4 bases, with 14 bases between them. This CDR3 is 14 amino acids long. CDR3 region: CASSPSGNFYGYTF. The CDR3 DNA is TGTGCCAGCAGCCCGTCGGGGAACTTCTATGGCTACACCTTC.

The chain recombines TRBV4-1 with TRBJ1-1; maybe TRBD1 (6 bases). Germline V lookup: CDR1 MGHRA, CDR2 YSYEKL. There are 13 residues in the CDR3. Trimming cost V 3 bases and J 7 bases, with 12 bases left between them. The CDR3: CASSQIRDNEAFF. The CDR3 DNA follows: TGCGCCAGCAGCCAGATCCGGGACAATGAAGCTTTCTTT.

The chain employs TRBV28 and TRBJ1-5, with a weak D call TRBD1 (5 bases). Germline V gives CDR1 MDHEN, CDR2 SYDVKM. The CDR3 extends over 15 amino acids. V shed 8 bases and J shed 7 bases, with 21 bases lying between them. CDR3 sequence: CASFPGGGNRQPQHF. CDR3 bases: TGTGCCAGCTTCCCCGGTGGGGGGAATCGCCAGCCCCAGCATTTT. Supplemented by reference TRBV28 and TRBJ1-5, the full variable domain reads DVKVTQSSRYLVKRTGEKVFLECVQDMDHENMFWYRQDPGLGLRLIYFSYDVKMKEKGDIPEGYSVSREKKERFSLILESASTNQTSMYLCASFPGGGNRQPQHFGDGTRLSIL.

The chain joins TRBV9 to TRBJ2-1; 13 nucleotides line up with TRBD2. The CDR3 is 16 amino acids. Germline loops: CDR1 SGDLS, CDR2 YYNGEE. V was pared by 1 base and J by 7 bases, with 5 bases of the junction left unmatched. CDR3 sequence (DNA): TGTGCCAGCAGCGTAAATCCGGGACTAGCGGGAAATGAGCAGTTCTTC. Translated, it gives CASSVNPGLAGNEQFF.